One sample yielded the 27 T cell receptor beta chains listed below, sequenced in a study of CDR3 diversity in severe acne. TCRdb ran MiXCR on the PCR reads and lists one entry per CDR3 protein. The sample has more than 85,000 distinct CDR3 sequences, about 52% seen once. The sequencing sample was made of blood. The receptors here all came from a male donor in good health, serving as a control.

In its sample, this clonotype was seen a few times. The genes are TRBV7-9 and TRBJ2-3; 16 bases line up with TRBD2. The junction had 5 bases not matched to a gene; V was cut back by 5 bases and J by 0 bases. CDR1 SEHNR and CDR2 FQNEAQ come from the germline V gene (reference sequence). CDR3 length equals 18 residues. The CDR3 coding sequence is TGTGCCAGCAGCCCGGGACTAGCGGGAGGGCCTAGCACAGATACGCAGTATTTT. It specifies CASSPGLAGGPSTDTQYF.

This clonotype was detected many times. The chain links TRBV2 to TRBJ1-6; 7 bases align to TRBD1. The CDR3 totals 15 residues. The V and J ends lost 6 bases and 5 bases, in that order; junction bases with no gene match: 7. The germline V gene has CDR1 SNHLY and CDR2 FYNNEI. The CDR3 DNA reads TGTGCCAGCAGAGTCGGGACAGCCAATAATTCACCCCTCCACTTT. This sequence encodes CASRVGTANNSPLHF.

V and J are TRBV19 and TRBJ1-1; D is perhaps TRBD1 (5 bases). This CDR3 is 14 amino acids long. The germline CDR1 and CDR2 sequences are LNHDA and SQIVND (reference sequence). V lost 3 bases and J lost 2, with 10 bases in between. The CDR3 DNA follows: TGTGCCAGTAGTATGGGGCGCCCTAACACTGAAGCTTTCTTT. Residues: CASSMGRPNTEAFF.

This clonotype was seen more than once but under ten times. The rearrangement joins TRBV12-3 or TRBV12-4 to TRBJ1-5, with D possibly TRBD1 on 5 matching bases. Between the trimmed V and J ends, which lost 3 bases and 0 bases, there was a span of 12 bases. The CDR3 totals 16 residues. As DNA, the CDR3 is TGTGCCAGCAGTTTTGGGTGGGGCTATAGCAATCAGCCCCAGCATTTT. This gives the protein CASSFGWGYSNQPQHF.

This clonotype was seen repeatedly, ten times or more. The chain combines TRBV2 with TRBJ2-7; D remains unclear. CDR1 and CDR2 from the germline V gene are SNHLY and FYNNEI. The CDR3 is 14 residues long. V lost 2 bases and J lost 1, with 9 bases in between. CDR3 coding DNA: TGTGCCAGCAGTGAACGGGCAATTTCCTACGAGCAGTACTTC. It translates to CASSERAISYEQYF.

This clonotype has at least ten counts. V and J are TRBV10-3 and TRBJ2-7; D unclear. The V gene lost 3 bases and the J gene lost 2 bases, with 5 bases spanning the gap. This CDR3 spans 12 amino acids. The V gene's germline CDR1 is ENHRY and CDR2 SYGVKD. The CDR3 DNA sequence: TGTGCCATCAGTGACCATCCCTACGAGCAGTACTTC. Its translation: CAISDHPYEQYF.

The sample holds many counts of this clonotype. The V gene is TRBV10-3, the J gene TRBJ1-2; 7 nucleotides align to TRBD1. The CDR3 totals 14 residues. Per germline, CDR1 ENHRY and CDR2 SYGVKD. Trimming cost V 4 bases and J 4 bases; bases outside gene matches: 6. The CDR3 reads CAISARGQSYGYTF. CDR3 DNA sequence: TGTGCCATCAGTGCTCGGGGACAGTCCTATGGCTACACCTTC.

V gene TRBV18 combines with J gene TRBJ2-5; D is unresolved. The V end was cut by 2 bases, the J end by 5 bases, with 15 bases between. Germline V lookup: CDR1 KGHSH, CDR2 LQKENI. CDR3 length: 15 residues. The CDR3 DNA reads TGTGCCAGCTCACCATCTTGGACGGCCGGGGAGACCCAGTACTTC. The encoded protein is CASSPSWTAGETQYF.

J is TRBJ1-2 and V is TRBV10-1; 9 bases agree with TRBD1. With V trimmed by 5 bases and J by 3 bases, 4 bases remained unmatched. The CDR3 length is 14 residues. Germline V gene data show CDR1 as WNHNN and CDR2 as SYGVQD (reference sequence). DNA of the CDR3: TGCGCCAGCAGTCGGGACAGGGTCTACTATGGCTACACCTTC. This gives the protein CASSRDRVYYGYTF.

The V and J genes are TRBV19 and TRBJ2-7; D is perhaps TRBD2 (6 bases). Trimming removed 8 bases at V and 3 bases at J, with 8 bases between. CDR1 and CDR2 from the germline V gene are LNHDA and SQIVND (reference sequence). The CDR3 spans 11 residues. CDR3 sequence: CASGDFYEQYF. As DNA, the CDR3 is TGTGCCAGTGGGGACTTCTACGAGCAGTACTTC. The variable domain in full, with the rest retrieved from reference TRBV19 and TRBJ2-7, is DGGITQSPKYLFRKEGQNVTLSCEQNLNHDAMYWYRQDPGQGLRLIYYSQIVNDFQKGDIAEGYSVSREKKESFPLTVTSAQKNPTAFYLCASGDFYEQYFGPGTRLTVT.

This clonotype has more than one count but fewer than ten. This chain uses TRBV7-9 with TRBJ1-1; 9 bases map to TRBD1. The CDR3 is 13 residues long. In germline, CDR1 is SEHNR, CDR2 FQNEAQ (reference sequence). The trim removed 2 bases at V and 11 bases at J, leaving 6 bases unmatched. Here the CDR3 DNA reads TGTGCCAGCAGCTTATTCGGGACAGGGCGGGCTTTCTTT. Encoded protein: CASSLFGTGRAFF.

Only a few counts were recorded for this clonotype. The J gene is TRBJ2-5, the V gene TRBV29-1; 12 bases map to TRBD2. The germline V gene encodes CDR1 SQVTM and CDR2 ANQGSEA. V was pared by 6 bases and J by 2 bases, with 4 bases of the junction left unmatched. The CDR3 runs 14 residues. Here the CDR3 DNA reads TGCAGCGTCGCCGGGACTAGCGGGCAAGAGACCCAGTACTTC. Amino acids: CSVAGTSGQETQYF.

There are many counts of this clonotype. V usage is TRBV7-9 and J usage is TRBJ1-3, with no clear D. In germline, CDR1 is SEHNR, CDR2 FQNEAQ (reference sequence). V was trimmed by 3 bases and J by 2 bases, leaving 8 bases between them. This CDR3 region has 14 residues. The CDR3 reads CASSLGGTGNTIYF. CDR3 nucleotide sequence: TGTGCCAGCAGCTTGGGCGGCACTGGAAACACCATATATTTT. The entire variable domain, with the rest obtained from reference TRBV7-9 and TRBJ1-3, is as follows: DTGVSQNPRHKITKRGQNVTFRCDPISEHNRLYWYRQTLGQGPEFLTYFQNEAQLEKSRLLSDRFSAERPKGSFSTLEIQRTEQGDSAMYLCASSLGGTGNTIYFGEGSWLTVV.

This clonotype was observed at least ten times. The chain has TRBV5-8 and TRBJ2-7, with D possibly being TRBD2 (5 bases). Per the germline V gene, CDR1 is SGHTS and CDR2 is YDEGEE. The V gene lost 4 bases and the J gene lost 6 bases, with 11 bases spanning the gap. CDR3 length equals 12 residues. The CDR3: CASSPSGAEQYF. The CDR3 DNA is TGTGCCAGCAGCCCAAGCGGCGCCGAGCAGTACTTC. Drawing the rest from reference TRBV5-8 and TRBJ2-7, the complete variable domain is EAGVTQSPTHLIKTRGQQATLRCSPISGHTSVYWYQQALGLGLQFLLWYDEGEERNRGNFPPRFSGRQFPNYSSELNVNALELEDSALYLCASSPSGAEQYFGPGTRLTVT.

Only a few counts were recorded for this clonotype. The V call is TRBV28, the J call TRBJ1-2; D might be TRBD1 (6 bases). Germline CDR1 reads MDHEN; CDR2 reads SYDVKM. Trimming removed 4 bases at V and 2 bases at J, with 14 bases between. This CDR3 is 15 amino acids long. The CDR3 spells CASSSRGGLNYGYTF. The CDR3 bases are TGTGCCAGCAGTTCGCGGGGGGGGCTGAACTATGGCTACACCTTC.

This rearrangement joins TRBV13 to TRBJ2-5; D could derive from TRBD1 or TRBD2 (5 bases each). The ends were cut back, 7 bases at V and 1 base at J, with 19 bases in the middle. The V gene's germline CDR1 is PRHDT and CDR2 FYEKMQ (reference sequence). The CDR3 length is 16 residues. In nucleotides, the CDR3 is TGTGCCAGCACCGCCTTATCGGGGCAGGGCCAAGAGACCCAGTACTTC. Protein sequence: CASTALSGQGQETQYF.

This chain links TRBV20-1 with TRBJ2-7; TRBD2 matches at 10 bases. The CDR3 spans 16 residues. Germline CDR1 is DFQATT and CDR2 is SNEGSKA (reference sequence). J lost 4 bases, V lost 1 base, and 10 bases had no gene match. The CDR3 region has the DNA TGCAGTGCTAGAGTCCGCGGGGGGACTAGCGTGTACGAGCAGTACTTC. Residues: CSARVRGGTSVYEQYF.

The chain carries TRBV25-1 and TRBJ1-2; TRBD1 aligns across 8 bases. Germline assignment: CDR1 MGHDK and CDR2 SYGVNS. Trimming at V came to 5 bases and at J to 4 bases, leaving 15 bases not matched to a gene. This CDR3 has 17 residues. The CDR3 region is CASSLSSLDRDPYGYTF. The DNA of the CDR3 is TGTGCCAGCAGTTTATCTTCCCTGGACAGGGATCCCTATGGCTACACCTTC.

This clonotype was found many times. This chain links TRBV6-1 with TRBJ1-1; D not certain. This CDR3 comprises 13 residues. Between the trimmed V and J ends, which lost 2 bases and 2 bases, there was a span of 6 bases. Germline CDR1 is MNHNS and CDR2 is SASEGT. CDR3 region: CASSERENTEAFF. The CDR3 nucleotides read TGTGCCAGCAGTGAACGAGAAAACACTGAAGCTTTCTTT.

As concerns this clonotype: The conserved phenylalanine or tryptophan normally closing the CDR3 is absent here, so this likely arose from a read error. This chain uses TRBV2 with TRBJ2-7, with 7 bases lining up with TRBD2. The CDR3 has 12 amino acids. V dropped 8 bases and J dropped 8; count of bases not matched to a gene: 9. Germline CDR1 reads SNHLY; CDR2 reads FYNNEI. CDR3 nucleotides: TGTGCCAGCGGACGGGGAGGGGAGAAGCAGTACTTG. It yields the protein CASGRGGEKQYL.

This rearrangement joins TRBV13 to TRBJ2-7; D perhaps matches TRBD1 (5 bases). The DNA end is a closer match to TRBJ2-5, so the J assignment may be wrong. Germline V CDR1 and CDR2: PRHDT, FYEKMQ (reference sequence). The CDR3 loop spans 12 amino acids. Here the CDR3 reads CASSSREETQYF. CDR3 DNA: TGTGCCAGCAGCTCCAGGGAAGAGACCCAGTACTTC.

Turning to this clonotype: A much larger clone lies a single base off, so this may be a read error. The chain is built from TRBV15 and TRBJ1-6; D not resolved. This CDR3 spans 15 amino acids. V was clipped by 0 bases and J by 7 bases, with 10 bases between them. Germline V gene data show CDR1 as LNHNV and CDR2 as YYDKDF (reference sequence). CDR3 DNA: TGTGCCACCAGCAGAGATGGGGTCGGAAATTCACCCCTCCACTTT. Translated, it gives CATSRDGVGNSPLHF.

This clonotype appeared many times. The chain carries TRBV12-3 or TRBV12-4 and TRBJ2-7, with a weak D call TRBD1 (7 bases). Trimming cost V 6 bases and J 6 bases, with 18 bases left between them. The CDR3 has 14 residues. As DNA, the CDR3 is TGTGCCAGCAGCCTGGTTCGACAGGGAGGCGAGCAGTACTTC. The encoded protein is CASSLVRQGGEQYF.

The rearrangement links TRBV7-2 to TRBJ2-7, with D tentatively TRBD1 (6 bases). The CDR3 covers 13 residues. Trimming took off 1 base at V and 3 bases at J, with 7 bases between the two ends. In germline, CDR1 is SGHTA, CDR2 FQGNSA. The CDR3 protein is CASSLGQVYEQYF. The CDR3 DNA follows: TGTGCCAGCAGCTTAGGACAGGTCTACGAGCAGTACTTC.

The CDR3 DNA follows: TGTGCCAGCAGCCTGGGACAGTCGGACACTGAAGCTTTCTTT. This sequence encodes CASSLGQSDTEAFF. This chain links TRBV11-1 with TRBJ1-1; TRBD1 matches 7 bases. V gave up 5 bases and J gave up 3 bases; unmatched junction bases: 6. From germline, CDR1 is SGHAT and CDR2 FQDESV (reference sequence). This CDR3 contains 14 residues.

The V call is TRBV24-1, the J call TRBJ2-5, with 10 bases aligning to TRBD1. With 4 bases clipped from V and 5 bases from J, the junction kept 18 bases outside the gene matches. Per germline, CDR1 KGHDR and CDR2 SFDVKD. The CDR3 sequence is 19 residues long. The CDR3 sequence is CATSDPGKDRGHSVETQYF. The CDR3, as DNA: TGTGCCACCAGTGACCCAGGGAAAGACAGGGGGCACTCGGTGGAGACCCAGTACTTC.

The chain carries TRBV6-5 and TRBJ1-4, with D possibly being TRBD1 (5 bases). With 7 bases removed from V and 3 bases from J, the gap between germline ends came to 6 bases. Germline values: CDR1 MNHEY, CDR2 SVGAGI. The CDR3 contains 12 residues. The CDR3 here is CASIRANEKLFF. Here the CDR3 DNA reads TGTGCCAGCATCAGGGCTAATGAAAAACTGTTTTTT.